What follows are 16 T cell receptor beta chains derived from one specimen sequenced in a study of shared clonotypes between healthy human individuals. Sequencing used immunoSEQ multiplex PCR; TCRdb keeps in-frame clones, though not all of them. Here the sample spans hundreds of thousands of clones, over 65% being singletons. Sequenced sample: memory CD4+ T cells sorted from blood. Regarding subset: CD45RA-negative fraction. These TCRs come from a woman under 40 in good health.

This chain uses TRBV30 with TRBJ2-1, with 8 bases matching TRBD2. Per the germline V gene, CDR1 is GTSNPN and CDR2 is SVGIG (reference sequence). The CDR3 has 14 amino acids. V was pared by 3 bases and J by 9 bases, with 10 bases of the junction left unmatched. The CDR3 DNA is TGTGCCTGGAGAAGCGGGAGTGGTCGAAGTGAGCAGTTCTTC. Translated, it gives CAWRSGSGRSEQFF.

CDR3 DNA: TGTGCAAGCGGGCAAACCAATCAGCCCCAGCATTTT. This encodes CASGQTNQPQHF. The V and J genes are TRBV27 and TRBJ1-5; D unclear. The CDR3 is 12 amino acids. Germline values: CDR1 MNHEY, CDR2 SMNVEV (reference sequence).

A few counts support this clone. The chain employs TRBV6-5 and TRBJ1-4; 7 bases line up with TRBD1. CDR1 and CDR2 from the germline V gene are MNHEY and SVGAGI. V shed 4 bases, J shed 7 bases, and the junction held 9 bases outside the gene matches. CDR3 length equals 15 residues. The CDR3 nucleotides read TGTGCCAGCAGTTCCGCAGGGGGACATGGTGAAAAACTGTTTTTT. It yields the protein CASSSAGGHGEKLFF.

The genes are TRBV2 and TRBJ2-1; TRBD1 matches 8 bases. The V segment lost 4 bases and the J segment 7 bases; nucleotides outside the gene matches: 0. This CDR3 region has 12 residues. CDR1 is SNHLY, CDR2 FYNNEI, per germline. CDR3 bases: TGTGCCAGCAGTGGGACAGGGAATGAGCAGTTCTTC. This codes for CASSGTGNEQFF.

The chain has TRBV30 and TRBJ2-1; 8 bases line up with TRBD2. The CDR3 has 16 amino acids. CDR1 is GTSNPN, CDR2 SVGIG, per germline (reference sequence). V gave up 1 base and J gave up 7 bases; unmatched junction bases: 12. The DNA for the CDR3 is TGTGCCTGGAGTGGTTATGGACTAGCAGCTTCAAATGAGCAGTTCTTC. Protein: CAWSGYGLAASNEQFF. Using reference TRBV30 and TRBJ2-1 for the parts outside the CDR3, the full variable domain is SQTIHQWPATLVQPVGSPLSLECTVEGTSNPNLYWYRQAAGRGLQLLFYSVGIGQISSEVPQNLSASRPQDRQFILSSKKLLLSDSGFYLCAWSGYGLAASNEQFFGPGTRLTVL.

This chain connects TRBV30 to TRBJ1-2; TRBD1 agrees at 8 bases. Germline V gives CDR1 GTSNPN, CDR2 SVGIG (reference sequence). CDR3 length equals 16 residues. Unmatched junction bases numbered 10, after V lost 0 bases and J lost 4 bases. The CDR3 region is CAWSVGLPGGFYGYTF. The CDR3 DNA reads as TGTGCCTGGAGTGTAGGGCTCCCAGGGGGCTTCTATGGCTACACCTTC.

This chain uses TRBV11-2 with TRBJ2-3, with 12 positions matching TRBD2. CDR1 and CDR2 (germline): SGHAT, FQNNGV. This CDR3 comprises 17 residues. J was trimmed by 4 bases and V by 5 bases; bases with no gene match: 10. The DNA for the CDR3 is TGTGCCAGCAGCCTGGGGCCGGGACTAGCGGGTCCAGATACGCAGTATTTT. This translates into CASSLGPGLAGPDTQYF. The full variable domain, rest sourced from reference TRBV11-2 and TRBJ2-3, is EAGVAQSPRYKIIEKRQSVAFWCNPISGHATLYWYQQILGQGPKLLIQFQNNGVVDDSQLPKDRFSAERLKGVDSTLKIQPAKLEDSAVYLCASSLGPGLAGPDTQYFGPGTRLTVL.

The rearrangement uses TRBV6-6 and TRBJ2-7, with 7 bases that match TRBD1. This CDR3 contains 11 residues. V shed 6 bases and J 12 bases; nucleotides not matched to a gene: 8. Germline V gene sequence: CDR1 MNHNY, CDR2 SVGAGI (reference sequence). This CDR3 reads CASRGRQGGYF. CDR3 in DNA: TGTGCCAGCAGGGGCAGACAGGGTGGGTACTTC.

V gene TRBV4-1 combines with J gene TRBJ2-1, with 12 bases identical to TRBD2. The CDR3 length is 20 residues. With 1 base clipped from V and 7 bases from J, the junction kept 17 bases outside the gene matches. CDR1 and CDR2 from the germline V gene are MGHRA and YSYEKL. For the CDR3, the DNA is TGCGCCAGCAGCCAAGGGCCCACCGGGGCTAGCGGGAGGGCCGGGAATGAGCAGTTCTTC. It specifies CASSQGPTGASGRAGNEQFF.

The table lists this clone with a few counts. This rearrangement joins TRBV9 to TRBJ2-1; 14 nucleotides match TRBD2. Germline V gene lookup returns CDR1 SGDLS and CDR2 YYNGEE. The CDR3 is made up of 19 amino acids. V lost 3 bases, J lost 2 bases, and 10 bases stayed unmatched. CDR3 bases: TGTGCCAGCAGCGCTCCGGGACTAGCGGGAGTAGCCACCTACAATGAGCAGTTCTTC. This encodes CASSAPGLAGVATYNEQFF.

The CDR3: CASSLEAGADTGELFF. The CDR3 bases are TGCGCCAGCAGCTTGGAGGCGGGGGCAGACACCGGGGAGCTGTTTTTT. V gene TRBV5-1 combines with J gene TRBJ2-2, with D possibly matching TRBD2 (7 bases). Germline-derived CDR1 and CDR2 are SGHRS and YFSETQ. V was trimmed by 0 bases and J by 3 bases, leaving 12 bases between them. CDR3 length equals 16 residues.

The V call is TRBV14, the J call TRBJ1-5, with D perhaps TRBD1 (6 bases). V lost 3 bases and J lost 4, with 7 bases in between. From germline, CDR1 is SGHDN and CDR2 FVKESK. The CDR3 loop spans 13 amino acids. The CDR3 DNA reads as TGTGCCAGCAGCCAGGACAGTAATCAGCCCCAGCATTTT. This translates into CASSQDSNQPQHF.

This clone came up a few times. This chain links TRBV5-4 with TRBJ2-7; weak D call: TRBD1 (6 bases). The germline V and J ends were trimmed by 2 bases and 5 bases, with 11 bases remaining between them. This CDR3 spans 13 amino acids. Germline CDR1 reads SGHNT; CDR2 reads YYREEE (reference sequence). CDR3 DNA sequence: TGTGCCAGCAGCTTCTCAGGGGTCCACGAGCAGTACTTC. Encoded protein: CASSFSGVHEQYF. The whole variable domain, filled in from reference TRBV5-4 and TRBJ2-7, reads ETGVTQSPTHLIKTRGQQVTLRCSSQSGHNTVSWYQQALGQGPQFIFQYYREEENGRGNFPPRFSGLQFPNYSSELNVNALELDDSALYLCASSFSGVHEQYFGPGTRLTVT.

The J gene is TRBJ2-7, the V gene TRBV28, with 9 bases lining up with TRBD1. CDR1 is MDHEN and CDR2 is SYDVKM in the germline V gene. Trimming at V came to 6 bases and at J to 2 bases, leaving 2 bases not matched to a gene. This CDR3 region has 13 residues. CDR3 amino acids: CASRRQGAYEQYF. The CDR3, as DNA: TGTGCCAGCAGGCGACAGGGGGCCTACGAGCAGTACTTC.

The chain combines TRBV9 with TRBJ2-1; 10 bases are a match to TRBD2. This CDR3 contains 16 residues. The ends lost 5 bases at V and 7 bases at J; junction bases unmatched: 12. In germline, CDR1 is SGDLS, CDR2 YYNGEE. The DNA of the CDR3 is TGTGCCAGCAGTTTTACTAGCGGGGTTGTGGGTAATGAGCAGTTCTTC. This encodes CASSFTSGVVGNEQFF.

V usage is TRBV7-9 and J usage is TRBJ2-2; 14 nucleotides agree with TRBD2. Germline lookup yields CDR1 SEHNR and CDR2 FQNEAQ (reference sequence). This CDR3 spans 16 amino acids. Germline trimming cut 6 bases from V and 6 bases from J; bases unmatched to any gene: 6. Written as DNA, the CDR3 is TGTGCCAGCAGTCCGGGACTAGCGGGAGTATCCGGGGAGCTGTTTTTT. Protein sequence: CASSPGLAGVSGELFF.